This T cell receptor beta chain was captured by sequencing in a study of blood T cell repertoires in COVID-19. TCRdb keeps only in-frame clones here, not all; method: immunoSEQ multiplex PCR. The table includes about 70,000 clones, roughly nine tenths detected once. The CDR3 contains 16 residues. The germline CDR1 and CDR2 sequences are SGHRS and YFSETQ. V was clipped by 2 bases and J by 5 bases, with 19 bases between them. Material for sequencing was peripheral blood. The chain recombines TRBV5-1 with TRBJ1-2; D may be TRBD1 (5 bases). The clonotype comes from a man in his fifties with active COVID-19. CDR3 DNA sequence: TGCGCCAGCAGCTTTCTTAGGGGCATACAAAATTATGGCTACACCTTC. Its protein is CASSFLRGIQNYGYTF.